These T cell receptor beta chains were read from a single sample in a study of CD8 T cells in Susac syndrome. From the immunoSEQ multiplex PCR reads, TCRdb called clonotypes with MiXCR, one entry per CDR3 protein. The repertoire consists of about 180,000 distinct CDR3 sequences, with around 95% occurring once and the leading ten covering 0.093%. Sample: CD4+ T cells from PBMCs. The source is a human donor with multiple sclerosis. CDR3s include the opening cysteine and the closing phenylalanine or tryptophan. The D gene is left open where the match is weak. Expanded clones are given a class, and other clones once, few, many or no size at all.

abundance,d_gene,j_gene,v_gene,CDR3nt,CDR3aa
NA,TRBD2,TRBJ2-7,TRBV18,TGTGCCAGCTCACCAAGCGGGGGGAGCTCCTACGAGCAGTACTTC,CASSPSGGSSYEQYF
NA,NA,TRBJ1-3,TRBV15,TGTGCCACCAGCAGGGCGGAAGGACAGCGAGGAAACACCATATATTTT,CATSRAEGQRGNTIYF
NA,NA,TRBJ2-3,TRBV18,TGTGCCAGCTCACCACCCGTGTTCACAGATACGCAGTATTTT,CASSPPVFTDTQYF
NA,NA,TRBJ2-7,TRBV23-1,TGCGCCAGCACGCTTCAGGGACAAGGAAACTACGAGCAGTACTTC,CASTLQGQGNYEQYF
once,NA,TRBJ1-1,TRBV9,TGTGCCAGCAGCGTAGGAAGTGAGAGCACTGAAGCTTTCTTT,CASSVGSESTEAFF
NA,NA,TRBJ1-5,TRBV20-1,TGCAGTGCTAAAGCTAGCAATCAGCCCCAGCATTTT,CSAKASNQPQHF
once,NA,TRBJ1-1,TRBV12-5,TGTGCTAGTGGTTTGGAACCTAGCACTGAAGCTTTCTTT,CASGLEPSTEAFF
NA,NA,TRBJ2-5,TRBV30,TGTGCCTGGAGTGGGCTAGGCCAAGAGACCCAGTACTTC,CAWSGLGQETQYF
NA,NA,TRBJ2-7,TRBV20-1,TGCAGTGCTAGAGACTACGTGGGGGCGGCTGGTTACGAGCAGTACTTC,CSARDYVGAAGYEQYF
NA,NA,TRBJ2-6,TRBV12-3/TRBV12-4,TGTGCCAGCAGGGAACCCGGGGCCAACGTCCTGACTTTC,CASREPGANVLTF
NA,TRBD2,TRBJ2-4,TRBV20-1,TGCAGTGCTAGCCATACGGGACTAGCGGGGGGTGCCAAAAACATTCAGTACTTC,CSASHTGLAGGAKNIQYF
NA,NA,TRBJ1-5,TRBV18,TGTGCCAGCTCACCAGAGGCTTATCAGCCCCAGCATTTT,CASSPEAYQPQHF
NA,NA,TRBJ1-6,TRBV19,TGTGCCAGTAATCAGGGGCGAGATTCACCCCTCCACTTT,CASNQGRDSPLHF
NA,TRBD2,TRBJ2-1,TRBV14,TGTGCCAGCAGCCATTGGGGGGGGGAACCCAATGAGCAGTTCTTC,CASSHWGGEPNEQFF
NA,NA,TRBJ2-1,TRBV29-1,TGCAGCGTTGCCCCTAGCTCCTACAATGAGCAGTTCTTC,CSVAPSSYNEQFF
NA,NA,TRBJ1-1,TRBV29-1,TGCAGCGTTGACCGGGCAGACAACACTGAAGCTTTCTTT,CSVDRADNTEAFF
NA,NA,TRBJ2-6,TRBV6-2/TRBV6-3,TGTGCCAGCAGTTACAGTGGACAAACCTCCGGGGCCAACGTCCTGACTTTC,CASSYSGQTSGANVLTF
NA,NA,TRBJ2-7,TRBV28,TGTGCCAGCAGCCCCAGCGGTGGCCTCTACGAGCAGTACTTC,CASSPSGGLYEQYF
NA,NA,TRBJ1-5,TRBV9,TGTGCCAGCAGCGTAACTGGGACAAGACAGCCCCAGCATTTT,CASSVTGTRQPQHF
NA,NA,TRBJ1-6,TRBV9,TGTGCCAGCAGCGTAACCCTGGATTCACCCCTCCACTTT,CASSVTLDSPLHF
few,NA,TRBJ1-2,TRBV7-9,TGTGCCAGCAGCTTAGAGGGGGTCTACACCTTC,CASSLEGVYTF
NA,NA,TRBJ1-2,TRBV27,TGTGCCAGCAGTTGGGTTGGAGGGAGGTATGGCTACACCTTC,CASSWVGGRYGYTF
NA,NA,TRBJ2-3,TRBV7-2,TGTGCCAGCAGCTTAGAAAGCTTCACAGATACGCAGTATTTT,CASSLESFTDTQYF
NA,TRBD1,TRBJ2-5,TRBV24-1,TGTGCCACCAGTGACCGACGACGAAGGGACAGGGGACACCAAGAGACCCAGTACTTC,CATSDRRRRDRGHQETQYF
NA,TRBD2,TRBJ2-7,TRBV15,TGTGCCACCAGACTAGCGGGGGGAACCCACGAGCAGTACTTC,CATRLAGGTHEQYF
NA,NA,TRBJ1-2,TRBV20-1,TGCAGTGCTAGATACCCCACCTATGGCTACACCTTC,CSARYPTYGYTF
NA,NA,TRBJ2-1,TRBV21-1,TGTGCCAACTTACCTCGAGGTCTAGCGATCTTC,CANLPRGLAIF
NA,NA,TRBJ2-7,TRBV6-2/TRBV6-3,TGTGCCAGCAGTCAACCTTCGACAGGACCGGGGGAGCAGTACTTC,CASSQPSTGPGEQYF
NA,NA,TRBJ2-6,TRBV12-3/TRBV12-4,TGTGCCAGCACCGTGTCTGGGGCCAACGTCCTGACTTTC,CASTVSGANVLTF
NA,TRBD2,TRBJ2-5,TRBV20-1,TGCAGTACTCTAGCGGGGGGACAAGAGACCCAGTACTTC,CSTLAGGQETQYF
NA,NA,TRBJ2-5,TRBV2,TGTGCCAGCAGTAACAGTGACGGGGAGACCCAGTACTTC,CASSNSDGETQYF
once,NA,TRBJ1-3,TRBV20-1,TGCAGTGCTAGAGATCGAGGGAAAGGACTTGCCTCTGGAAACACCATATATTTT,CSARDRGKGLASGNTIYF
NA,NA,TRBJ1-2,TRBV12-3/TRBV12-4,TGTGCCAGCAATGGGAGGGGGGCGAACTATGGCTACACCTTC,CASNGRGANYGYTF